This TCR beta chain was recorded in a study of cytomegalovirus exposure and HLA in healthy donors. Study background: Within an early data release were about 85 million unique TCRs drawn from HLA-typed donors.

J was trimmed by 5 bases and V by 2 bases; bases with no gene match: 8. CDR3 length equals 15 residues. Germline assignment: CDR1 MNHEY and CDR2 SMNVEV (reference sequence). Regarding this clone: Its cognate antigen is unknown.

It was healthy bone marrow donors who served as donors. Study findings and constraints: Listed as cytomegalovirus-associated were over 150 TCR beta chains. Another analysis was done later, and it associated more than 15,000 TCR beta sequences with HLA alleles at 0.05 false discovery rate.

PCR involved 60 Vbeta and 13 Jbeta primers. Assay used: immunoSEQ multiplex PCR; TCRdb lists only in-frame clones, some missing. Here the sample spans some 180,000 clones, roughly 87% being singletons. This sequence was found in a girl in the first two years of life in good health and CMV-seronegative. Input material: PBMCs. The gene calls are TRBV27 and TRBJ2-5, with 7 bases aligning to TRBD2. This CDR3 is CASSLRGRAGETQYF. CDR3 sequence (DNA): TGTGCCAGCAGTTTACGGGGGAGGGCCGGGGAGACCCAGTACTTC.